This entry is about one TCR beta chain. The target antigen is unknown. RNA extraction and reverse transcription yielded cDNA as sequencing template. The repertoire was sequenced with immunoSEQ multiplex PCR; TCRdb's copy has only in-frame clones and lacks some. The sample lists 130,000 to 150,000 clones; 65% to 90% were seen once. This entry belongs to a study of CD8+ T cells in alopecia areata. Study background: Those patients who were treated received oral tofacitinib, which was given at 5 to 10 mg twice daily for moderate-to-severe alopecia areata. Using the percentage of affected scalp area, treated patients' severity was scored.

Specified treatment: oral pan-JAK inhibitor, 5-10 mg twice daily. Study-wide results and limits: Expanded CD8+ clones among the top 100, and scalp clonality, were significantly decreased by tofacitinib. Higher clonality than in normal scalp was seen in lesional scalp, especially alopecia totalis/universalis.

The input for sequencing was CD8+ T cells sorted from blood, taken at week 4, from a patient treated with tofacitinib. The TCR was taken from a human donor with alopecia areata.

This CDR3 is CASSPIGADLETQYF. The CDR3 nucleotides are TGTGCCAGTAGTCCCATAGGGGCAGACTTAGAGACCCAGTACTTC. This chain connects TRBV19 to TRBJ2-5; D perhaps matches TRBD1 (5 bases). This CDR3 spans 15 amino acids. CDR1 is LNHDA and CDR2 is SQIVND in the germline V gene (reference sequence). The V end was cut by 5 bases, the J end by 4 bases, with 17 bases between.